Described below is a single TCR beta chain sequence and its context. The sample comes from a study of early stage breast cancer tumors. Profiled with immunoSEQ multiplex PCR; TCRdb holds only in-frame clones, not every one. The sample includes some 4,500 clones, about 61% of them seen just once. Germline V gene sequence: CDR1 SGHTA, CDR2 FQGNSA. The ends were cut back, 4 bases at V and 3 bases at J, with 13 bases in the middle. This CDR3 is built from 15 residues. The TCR originated in a person between 50 and 60 years old with breast cancer. Source material: breast tumor tissue. This sequence joins TRBV7-2 and TRBJ1-5, with D possibly being TRBD1 (5 bases). CDR3 amino acids: CASSSRAGNNQPQHF. The DNA for the CDR3 is TGTGCCAGCAGCTCGCGGGCAGGGAACAATCAGCCCCAGCATTTT.